This T cell receptor beta chain was identified in a study of identical twins. Broader study findings: Cross-sectional statistical analysis, not tracking of the same donors, underpinned the conclusions. Within monozygotic twins, out-of-frame TCR alpha sharing was underestimated by the models.

A template switching step contributed a universal primer site, while unique molecular identifiers were present in the cDNA. TCRdb recomputed calls from the 5' RACE reads with MiXCR, one row per CDR3 protein. This sample has roughly 710,000 distinct CDR3 sequences, with approximately 6.1% found just once. CDR1 and CDR2 from the germline V gene are KGHDR and SFDVKD. Trimming cost V 3 bases and J 4 bases; bases outside gene matches: 7. The CDR3 contains 17 residues. The table lists this clonotype with many counts. Its antigen is unknown. Healthy Caucasians supplied all donations. Sequencing was done on a sample of naive T cells sorted from blood. The V call is TRBV24-1, the J call TRBJ2-2; 10 bases align to TRBD2. This TCR derives from a man aged 18 to 29 in good health. The DNA of the CDR3 is TGTGCCACCAGTGATCGAGCTTCTAGCGGGAGCACCGGGGAGCTGTTTTTT. This translates into CATSDRASSGSTGELFF.